Following are 8 T cell receptor beta chains from one sample sequenced in a study of blood T cell repertoires in COVID-19. The method was immunoSEQ multiplex PCR; TCRdb's version includes in-frame clones alone and lacks a portion of them. Seen here are roughly 62,000 clones, 92% observed once, and the top ten hold about 6%. The specimen was peripheral blood. The receptors here all came from a human donor in a cohort sampled during active COVID-19.

The genes are TRBV7-6 and TRBJ2-7; maybe TRBD2 (6 bases). The CDR3 covers 14 residues. V was cut by 5 bases and J by 0 bases, with 11 bases left in between. Germline CDR1 and CDR2: SGHVS and FNYEAQ. For the CDR3, the DNA is TGTGCCAGCAGCCCAGTCGGGAGCTCCTACGAGCAGTACTTC. Translated: CASSPVGSSYEQYF.

The DNA for the CDR3 is TGTGCCTGGAGAGGGGGGGGAGGTGAGGCCATCTATGGCTACACCTTC. This sequence encodes CAWRGGGGEAIYGYTF. The genes are TRBV30 and TRBJ1-2, with D perhaps matching TRBD1 (6 bases). V was cut by 3 bases and J by 4 bases, with 21 bases left in between. Germline V gene lookup returns CDR1 GTSNPN and CDR2 SVGIG (reference sequence). The CDR3 runs to 16 residues.

In DNA, the CDR3 is TGTGCCTGGAGTGTACAGGGAAGGGAAAAACTGTTTTTT. Protein sequence: CAWSVQGREKLFF. The J gene is TRBJ1-4, the V gene TRBV30, with D maybe TRBD1 (6 bases). The germline V gene has CDR1 GTSNPN and CDR2 SVGIG (reference sequence). Trimming took 0 bases from V and 8 from J, leaving 10 bases between them. The CDR3 length is 13 residues.

This chain uses TRBV30 with TRBJ1-1, with 7 bases matching TRBD1. The CDR3 consists of 16 residues. Unmatched junction bases numbered 10, after V lost 3 bases and J lost 0 bases. In germline, CDR1 is GTSNPN, CDR2 SVGIG (reference sequence). CDR3 amino acids: CAWRGRMGQLNTEAFF. In DNA, the CDR3 is TGTGCCTGGAGGGGAAGGATGGGACAGTTGAACACTGAAGCTTTCTTT.

The V call is TRBV19, the J call TRBJ2-3; no reliable D call. Germline V lookup: CDR1 LNHDA, CDR2 SQIVND (reference sequence). V dropped 3 bases and J dropped 2 bases, with 15 bases sitting between them. This CDR3 spans 16 amino acids. The CDR3: CASSMVAASLTDTQYF. CDR3 bases: TGTGCCAGTAGTATGGTCGCGGCGTCACTCACAGATACGCAGTATTTT.

This clone was counted a single time. The chain is built from TRBV9 and TRBJ2-3; D remains ambiguous. Germline CDR1 is SGDLS and CDR2 is YYNGEE. Trimming shortened V by 3 bases and J by 0 bases, and 11 bases separated the two germline ends. The CDR3 is 15 amino acids. In DNA, the CDR3 is TGTGCCAGCAGCGCACGAAGTAGTAGCACAGATACGCAGTATTTT. It codes for CASSARSSSTDTQYF. Combining the CDR3 with reference TRBV9 and TRBJ2-3 gives the whole variable domain DSGVTQTPKHLITATGQRVTLRCSPRSGDLSVYWYQQSLDQGLQFLIQYYNGEERAKGNILERFSAQQFPDLHSELNLSSLELGDSALYFCASSARSSSTDTQYFGPGTRLTVL.

This clone was recorded only once. The genes are TRBV10-3 and TRBJ2-1; 9 bases match TRBD1. J lost 7 bases, V lost 6 bases, and 7 bases had no gene match. This CDR3 spans 14 amino acids. Germline lookup yields CDR1 ENHRY and CDR2 SYGVKD. The CDR3 region has the DNA TGTGCCATCAGAACCGGACAGGGGCGGAATGAGCAGTTCTTC. It is translated as CAIRTGQGRNEQFF.

V and J are TRBV5-1 and TRBJ1-2, with TRBD1 matching 8 bases. This CDR3 comprises 14 residues. Germline lookup yields CDR1 SGHRS and CDR2 YFSETQ. The J segment lost 2 bases and the V segment lost 2 bases, leaving 2 bases of the junction unmatched. For the CDR3, the DNA is TGCGCCAGCAGCTTTCGGACAGGGAACTATGGCTACACCTTC. Its protein is CASSFRTGNYGYTF.